A selection of T cell receptor beta chains follows, all from one sample in a study of CD4 T cells in relation to SARS-CoV-2 and coronaviruses. Sequenced by immunoSEQ multiplex PCR; TCRdb stores in-frame clones only, minus some. The repertoire has under 90,000 clones, more than 85% of them found once; the top ten carry approximately 0.2%. The source material was naive CD4+ T cells from PBMCs. These receptors originate from a human donor in good health. Each CDR3 is given with its conserved first and last residue. D genes are given only for firm matches. Clone size, where shown, is once, few, many, or a class for clones that have expanded.

>-|once|TRBV24-1|TRBJ2-3
TGTGCCACCAGTGATTTCTCCATTACGCAGTATTTT
CATSDFSITQYF
>-|-|TRBV28|TRBJ1-2
TGTGCCAGCAGTTTTCCTGCGCCCGACGCTCTGTATGGCTACACCTTC
CASSFPAPDALYGYTF
>-|-|TRBV9|TRBJ2-1
TGTGCCAGCAGCGCCGCTGTCGGGTCCTACAATGAGCAGTTCTTC
CASSAAVGSYNEQFF
>-|-|TRBV10-3|TRBJ2-5
TGTGCCATCAGTGAGTCAGTCGGGGTTCAAGAGACCCAGTACTTC
CAISESVGVQETQYF
>-|-|TRBV7-9|TRBJ2-3
TGTGCCAGCAGCCTAGGCTGGGATACGCAGTATTTT
CASSLGWDTQYF
>TRBD2|-|TRBV7-9|TRBJ2-7
TGTGCCAGCAGCTTCCTAGCGGGATCGGGTGAGCAGTACTTC
CASSFLAGSGEQYF
>-|once|TRBV20-1|TRBJ1-4
TGCAGTGCTAGTTTGGGGGCCTACGAAAAACTGTTTTTT
CSASLGAYEKLFF
>-|-|TRBV28|TRBJ1-1
TGTGCCAGCGCAAACGGACCCACTCGAATGAACACTGAAGCTTTCTTT
CASANGPTRMNTEAFF
>TRBD2|-|TRBV7-3|TRBJ2-1
TGTGCCAGCAGTTCCGGGACTAGAGGTGACGAAGAGCAGTTCTTC
CASSSGTRGDEEQFF
>-|-|TRBV28|TRBJ1-2
TGTGCCAGCAGCCCGACTAGGGGGTATGGCTACACCTTC
CASSPTRGYGYTF
>-|-|TRBV28|TRBJ1-1
TGTGCCAGCAGTTTAGGCACTGAAGCTTTCTTT
CASSLGTEAFF
>TRBD1|-|TRBV29-1|TRBJ2-7
TGCAGCGTTAGCTTCAGACAGGGCCACGAGCAGTACTTC
CSVSFRQGHEQYF
>TRBD1|once|TRBV27|TRBJ2-5
TGTGCCAGCAGTCCCTGGGACAGAGAAGAGACCCAGTACTTC
CASSPWDREETQYF
>-|-|TRBV19|TRBJ2-5
TGTGCCAGTAGTGACCAAGAGACCCAGTACTTC
CASSDQETQYF
>-|-|TRBV6-2/TRBV6-3|TRBJ1-2
TGTGCCAGCAGCCGGGACCAAGTCTATGGCTACACCTTC
CASSRDQVYGYTF
>-|-|TRBV29-1|TRBJ2-1
TGCAGCGTCAAATTAGCGGATGAGCAGTTCTTC
CSVKLADEQFF
>TRBD2|-|TRBV10-1|TRBJ2-7
TGCGCCAGGCCCTTCTTGAGCGGGAGGTGCAACGAGCAGTACTTC
CARPFLSGRCNEQYF
>TRBD1|-|TRBV5-1|TRBJ1-4
TGCGCCAGCAGCTTGGGGGACAGCTATGAAAAACTGTTTTTT
CASSLGDSYEKLFF
>-|-|TRBV4-2|TRBJ1-1
TGTGCCAGCAGCCAAGAGGACAGACTGAACACTGAAGCTTTCTTT
CASSQEDRLNTEAFF
>-|-|TRBV21-1|TRBJ2-7
TGTGCCAGCAACCGGGACAGGGGGCATAGCGAGCAGTACTTC
CASNRDRGHSEQYF
>-|-|TRBV5-6|TRBJ1-6
TGTGCCAGCAGCTACGGCTCCTATAATTCACCCCTCCACTTT
CASSYGSYNSPLHF
>-|-|TRBV9|TRBJ2-3
TGTGCCAGCAGCGTAGGCTGGTCCACAGATACGCAGTATTTT
CASSVGWSTDTQYF
>-|-|TRBV4-3|TRBJ1-1
TGCGCCAGCAGCCTTCAGGACTCAATGAACACTGAAGCTTTCTTT
CASSLQDSMNTEAFF
>-|-|TRBV7-2|TRBJ1-5
TGTGCCAGCAGCCACCGGGACTCTAATCAGCCCCAGCATTTT
CASSHRDSNQPQHF
>TRBD2|-|TRBV5-1|TRBJ2-2
TGCGCCAGCAGCTCCTCCCCTAGCGGGAGTCCCGGGGAGCTGTTTTTT
CASSSSPSGSPGELFF
>TRBD2|-|TRBV18|TRBJ2-1
TGTGCCAGCTCACCCCAGACTAGCGGGCGCTTGCACAATGAGCAGTTCTTC
CASSPQTSGRLHNEQFF
>-|-|TRBV5-1|TRBJ1-3
TGCGCCAGCAGCCCAAATGGGGACTCTGGAAACACCATATATTTT
CASSPNGDSGNTIYF
>TRBD2|-|TRBV11-2|TRBJ2-1
TGTGCCAGCAGCCCCGGGACTAGCGGGGGACCTTACAATGAGCAGTTCTTC
CASSPGTSGGPYNEQFF
>TRBD2|-|TRBV3-1/TRBV3-2|TRBJ2-3
TGTGCCAGCGGAAATTTAGCGGGGGCTAGCACAGATACGCAGTATTTT
CASGNLAGASTDTQYF
>TRBD1|-|TRBV10-3|TRBJ2-7
TGTGCCATCAGTGGGACAGGGGGAGCCTACGAGCAGTACTTC
CAISGTGGAYEQYF
>TRBD1|-|TRBV7-9|TRBJ2-5
TGTGCCAGCAGCCCAGGCGGACAGGTGGAAGAGACCCAGTACTTC
CASSPGGQVEETQYF
>-|once|TRBV28|TRBJ1-4
TGTGCCAGCAGGGGCTCTGAGACGGCCTTGAGTGAAAAACTGTTTTTT
CASRGSETALSEKLFF
>-|-|TRBV28|TRBJ2-2
TGTGCCAGCAGTCAGCCCGGGGAGCTGTTTTTT
CASSQPGELFF
>-|-|TRBV19|TRBJ1-5
TGTGCCAGTAGTATAAGAAGAGGGGATCAGCCCCAGCATTTT
CASSIRRGDQPQHF
>TRBD2|-|TRBV27|TRBJ2-7
TGTGCCAGCAGGCGGGAGGGCCCCTACGAGCAGTACTTC
CASRREGPYEQYF
>-|-|TRBV9|TRBJ1-6
TGTGCCAGCAGCGTGTCGAGCTCCTATAATTCACCCCTCCACTTT
CASSVSSSYNSPLHF
>TRBD2|once|TRBV28|TRBJ2-1
TGTGCCAGCAGTCCACCCGCATGGGCGGGAGTTGGCAATGAGCAGTTCTTC
CASSPPAWAGVGNEQFF
>-|-|TRBV29-1|TRBJ1-1
TGCAGCGTTGAATATGGATGGGGAGCTTTCTTT
CSVEYGWGAFF
>-|once|TRBV5-4|TRBJ2-6
TGTGCCAGCATCATCTCCCCGGCCGGTGGAGGGGCCAACGTCCTGACTTTC
CASIISPAGGGANVLTF
>-|-|TRBV3-1/TRBV3-2|TRBJ1-5
TGTGCCAGCAGCCGGGGGCCACACTATAGCAATCAGCCCCAGCATTTT
CASSRGPHYSNQPQHF
>-|-|TRBV5-1|TRBJ1-5
TGCGCCAGCAGCAGGGACGGAGACCAGGGCCAGCCCCAGCATTTT
CASSRDGDQGQPQHF
>-|-|TRBV14|TRBJ2-3
TGTGCCAGCAGCCAGACAACAGATACGCAGTATTTT
CASSQTTDTQYF
>TRBD2|-|TRBV7-2|TRBJ2-7
TGTGCCAGCAGCCTCCCGAGGGGGCGGGGGGGCTTCGAGCAGTACTTC
CASSLPRGRGGFEQYF
>-|-|TRBV25-1|TRBJ2-7
TGTGCCAGCAGCTCGACAGGAGCCTACGAGCAGTACTTC
CASSSTGAYEQYF
>TRBD1|-|TRBV28|TRBJ2-3
TGTGCCAGCAGTTGGGGGACAGGGCCCACAGATACGCAGTATTTT
CASSWGTGPTDTQYF
>-|once|TRBV5-4|TRBJ2-5
TGTGCCAGCAGCGGGGGGAGGGAGACCCAGTACTTC
CASSGGRETQYF